These 26 T cell receptor beta chains were sequenced from one sample in a study of identical twins. A single record per CDR3 protein comes from TCRdb applying MiXCR to the 5' RACE reads. The sample holds more than 400,000 distinct CDR3 sequences; roughly 15% are singletons and the top ten take roughly 0.43%. These data were also filed under a second study, of yellow fever vaccine responses in identical twins.

Sequenced: CD4+ T cells sorted from blood. The receptors derive from a woman between 18 and 29 years old in good health.

This sequence joins TRBV9 and TRBJ2-3, with 8 bases identical to TRBD2. This CDR3 is 16 amino acids long. The J segment lost 0 bases and the V segment lost 4 bases, leaving 7 bases of the junction unmatched. Germline values: CDR1 SGDLS, CDR2 YYNGEE. CDR3 bases: TGTGCCAGCAGCCCCCGGACTAGCCCTAGCACAGATACGCAGTATTTT. Translating gives CASSPRTSPSTDTQYF.

V and J are TRBV5-1 and TRBJ2-6; D might be TRBD2 (5 bases). V lost 0 bases and J 6 bases, leaving 10 bases between the germline ends. The CDR3 has 15 residues. Germline V CDR1 and CDR2: SGHRS, YFSETQ. DNA for the CDR3: TGCGCCAGCAGCTTGGTCCCCGGGGAGGCCAACGTCCTGACTTTC. It yields the protein CASSLVPGEANVLTF.

V and J are TRBV24-1 and TRBJ2-1, with TRBD2 as a possible D gene (5 bases). V was pared by 0 bases and J by 0 bases, with 14 bases between. The CDR3 loop spans 18 amino acids. The germline CDR1 and CDR2 sequences are KGHDR and SFDVKD. The CDR3 DNA reads as TGTGCCACCAGTGATTTGCCTTGGGGTGCGGGCTCCTACAATGAGCAGTTCTTC. Protein product: CATSDLPWGAGSYNEQFF.

The chain employs TRBV9 and TRBJ1-1; 7 nucleotides line up with TRBD1. The CDR3 extends over 12 amino acids. Per germline, CDR1 SGDLS and CDR2 YYNGEE. J was trimmed by 10 bases and V by 2 bases; bases with no gene match: 5. The CDR3 DNA reads as TGTGCCAGCAGCGTCTCTCCAGGGGGAGCTTTCTTT. Translating it yields CASSVSPGGAFF.

Here the CDR3 DNA reads TGTGCCTCCCGGGACAGGGGGCTTTATCAGCAGTTCTTC. Encoded protein: CASRDRGLYQQFF. The chain employs TRBV4-2 and TRBJ2-1, with TRBD1 matching over 12 bases. CDR1 and CDR2 from the germline V gene are LGHNA and YNFKEQ. V trimming: 11 bases; J trimming: 11 bases; junction bases outside the gene matches: 10. The CDR3 sequence is 13 residues long.

This clonotype was detected a few times. V gene TRBV25-1 combines with J gene TRBJ2-5, with D possibly matching TRBD1 (5 bases). This CDR3 is built from 15 residues. Germline V gives CDR1 MGHDK, CDR2 SYGVNS. V was shortened by 1 base and J by 2 bases, with 11 bases between the two germline ends. CDR3 sequence reads: CASSEFGQAQETQYF. The CDR3 nucleotides read TGTGCCAGCAGTGAATTCGGACAAGCACAAGAGACCCAGTACTTC.

Only a few counts were recorded for this clonotype. This chain uses TRBV27 with TRBJ2-7; D is unclear. V was cut by 8 bases and J by 2 bases, with 10 bases left in between. This CDR3 comprises 12 residues. Germline V gives CDR1 MNHEY, CDR2 SMNVEV (reference sequence). The CDR3 DNA sequence: TGTGCCAGCCGCGACCGTGCCTACGAGCAGTACTTC. Translating gives CASRDRAYEQYF.

This sequence joins TRBV14 and TRBJ2-7, with 9 bases lining up with TRBD2. In germline, CDR1 is SGHDN, CDR2 FVKESK. J lost 5 bases, V lost 4 bases, and 6 bases had no gene match. The CDR3 runs to 14 residues. CDR3 DNA: TGTGCCAGCAGCCTTAGCGGGAGTATCAACGAGCAGTACTTC. Translating gives CASSLSGSINEQYF.

CDR3: CASSLRQRNTEAFF. The DNA for the CDR3 is TGTGCCAGCAGTTTGCGACAACGGAACACTGAAGCTTTCTTT. The chain combines TRBV28 with TRBJ1-1; D gene ambiguous. Germline assignment: CDR1 MDHEN and CDR2 SYDVKM. V was pared by 3 bases and J by 1 base, with 9 bases between. The CDR3 consists of 14 residues.

This rearrangement joins TRBV28 to TRBJ2-6, with D possibly matching TRBD1 (5 bases). Germline CDR1 MDHEN, CDR2 SYDVKM. This CDR3 is 14 amino acids long. V lost 9 bases, J lost 1 base, and 10 bases lay in between. The CDR3 DNA sequence: TGTGCCAGTCTTCAGGGTTCTGGGGCCAACGTCCTGACTTTC. It codes for CASLQGSGANVLTF.

This clonotype was recorded a few times. The V and J genes are TRBV20-1 and TRBJ2-5, with 12 bases that match TRBD1. The CDR3 runs 14 residues. Germline CDR1 and CDR2: DFQATT and SNEGSKA (reference sequence). With 4 bases clipped from V and 5 bases from J, the junction kept 5 bases outside the gene matches. Here the CDR3 reads CSATGTGGLETQYF. The CDR3 coding sequence is TGCAGTGCTACCGGGACAGGGGGCCTGGAGACCCAGTACTTC.

The J gene is TRBJ2-5, the V gene TRBV5-1; 7 bases map to TRBD2. This CDR3 is 15 amino acids long. Trimming at V came to 0 bases and at J to 5 bases, leaving 7 bases not matched to a gene. Germline assignment: CDR1 SGHRS and CDR2 YFSETQ. The CDR3 loop reads CASSLVRETRETQYF. The CDR3 bases are TGCGCCAGCAGCTTGGTGCGGGAGACGAGGGAGACCCAGTACTTC.

This chain uses TRBV25-1 with TRBJ2-3; weak D call: TRBD1 (5 bases). V was clipped by 2 bases and J by 0 bases, with 12 bases between them. The germline V gene encodes CDR1 MGHDK and CDR2 SYGVNS. CDR3 length: 16 amino acids. CDR3 region: CASSELRTPSTDTQYF. DNA for the CDR3: TGTGCCAGCAGTGAACTCCGGACACCTAGCACAGATACGCAGTATTTT.

Ten or more counts support this clonotype. The rearrangement links TRBV15 to TRBJ2-1; 8 nucleotides line up with TRBD2. V lost 3 bases, J lost 4 bases, and 8 bases stayed unmatched. This CDR3 has 16 amino acids. Germline V lookup: CDR1 LNHNV, CDR2 YYDKDF (reference sequence). As DNA, the CDR3 is TGTGCCACCAGCAGCCGAGGGCAGCGGGGGTACAATGAGCAGTTCTTC. Encoded protein: CATSSRGQRGYNEQFF.

The chain links TRBV29-1 to TRBJ1-3; 8 nucleotides match TRBD1. V shed 5 bases and J 0 bases; nucleotides not matched to a gene: 6. The germline V gene has CDR1 SQVTM and CDR2 ANQGSEA. The length of the CDR3 is 15 residues. The CDR3 region has the DNA TGCAGCGTTCGAGGACAGGGCTTCTCTGGAAACACCATATATTTT. This translates into CSVRGQGFSGNTIYF.

J is TRBJ2-5 and V is TRBV6-1; TRBD2 agrees at 13 bases. J gave up 7 bases and V 8 bases, and 7 bases lay outside the gene matches. The CDR3 totals 14 residues. Germline V gives CDR1 MNHNS, CDR2 SASEGT. This chain's CDR3 is CASGTSGTGGTQYF. Written as DNA, the CDR3 is TGTGCCAGCGGGACTAGCGGGACGGGAGGGACCCAGTACTTC.

This clonotype was seen a few times. The J gene is TRBJ2-6, the V gene TRBV3-1; D is perhaps TRBD2 (6 bases). From germline, CDR1 is LGHDT and CDR2 YNNKEL (reference sequence). There are 15 residues in the CDR3. The ends were cut back, 3 bases at V and 5 bases at J, with 11 bases in the middle. The DNA for the CDR3 is TGTGCCAGCAGCCAGGAGGGCCTACGGGCCAACGTCCTGACTTTC. Protein sequence: CASSQEGLRANVLTF.

This clonotype was seen more than once but under ten times. The V call is TRBV25-1, the J call TRBJ1-5; the D is unclear. This CDR3 is built from 15 residues. V lost 2 bases and J 5 bases, leaving 13 bases between the germline ends. CDR1 and CDR2 from the germline V gene are MGHDK and SYGVNS. The CDR3 nucleotides read TGTGCCAGCAGTGAAGGCACCCTAGTACATCAGCCCCAGCATTTT. It codes for CASSEGTLVHQPQHF.

This clonotype occurred a few times. The chain combines TRBV6-1 with TRBJ1-5; D unclear. This CDR3 contains 16 residues. V lost 8 bases and J lost 4, with 21 bases in between. Germline V gene data show CDR1 as MNHNS and CDR2 as SASEGT. This CDR3 reads CASEGFARGFNQPQHF. The CDR3 DNA follows: TGTGCCAGCGAAGGTTTCGCACGGGGTTTTAATCAGCCCCAGCATTTT.

The rearrangement links TRBV5-6 to TRBJ2-1, with D perhaps matching TRBD2 (5 bases). V was trimmed by 9 bases and J by 3 bases, leaving 13 bases between them. Germline CDR1 is SGHDT and CDR2 is YYEEEE. The CDR3 loop spans 13 amino acids. The DNA of the CDR3 is TGTGCCATCAGTCTCGGACTCTACAATGAGCAGTTCTTC. It codes for CAISLGLYNEQFF.

The CDR3 DNA reads TGCAGTGCGACCGACTACACCAACTCCTACGAGCAGTACTTC. Translation: CSATDYTNSYEQYF. The chain couples TRBV20-1 to TRBJ2-7; TRBD2 is a possible D gene (5 bases). The germline V and J ends were trimmed by 6 bases and 0 bases, with 15 bases remaining between them. The germline V gene encodes CDR1 DFQATT and CDR2 SNEGSKA (reference sequence). The CDR3 loop spans 14 amino acids.

The V and J genes are TRBV10-3 and TRBJ2-5; 10 bases align to TRBD1. With 5 bases clipped from V and 3 bases from J, the junction kept 3 bases outside the gene matches. Looked up from germline, CDR1 is ENHRY and CDR2 is SYGVKD. This CDR3 contains 14 residues. The CDR3 sequence is CAISSTGGEETQYF. CDR3 DNA sequence: TGTGCCATCAGTTCGACAGGGGGCGAAGAGACCCAGTACTTC.

This chain uses TRBV10-2 with TRBJ1-6, with D hard to call. From germline, CDR1 is WSHSY and CDR2 SAAADI. With 5 bases removed from V and 10 bases from J, the gap between germline ends came to 6 bases. The CDR3 contains 11 residues. The CDR3, as DNA: TGCGCCAGCAGTCCGGGATCACCCCTCCACTTT. Translating it yields CASSPGSPLHF.

The chain joins TRBV10-3 to TRBJ2-2; TRBD1 matches at 9 bases. CDR3 length: 15 amino acids. The germline V gene has CDR1 ENHRY and CDR2 SYGVKD. After removal of 3 bases from V and 6 bases from J, the junction contained 5 bases not matched to a gene. CDR3 amino acids: CAISEMGQGAGELFF. For the CDR3, the DNA is TGTGCCATCAGTGAAATGGGACAGGGTGCCGGGGAGCTGTTTTTT.

This clonotype was detected a few times. The chain has TRBV10-3 and TRBJ2-2; 8 nucleotides align to TRBD1. There are 15 residues in the CDR3. The germline CDR1 and CDR2 sequences are ENHRY and SYGVKD. The V segment lost 8 bases and the J segment 5 bases; nucleotides outside the gene matches: 10. The CDR3 protein is CAILPGTGGTGELFF. The CDR3 DNA follows: TGTGCCATCCTTCCGGGGACAGGTGGAACCGGGGAGCTGTTTTTT.

The table lists this clonotype with a count of one. V is TRBV6-2 or TRBV6-3 and J is TRBJ2-1, with 16 bases fitting TRBD2. Trimming cost V 2 bases and J 5 bases; bases outside gene matches: 3. Germline lookup yields CDR1 MNHEY and CDR2 SVGEGT. This CDR3 comprises 17 residues. CDR3 residues: CASSYRGLAGGNNEQFF. CDR3 coding DNA: TGTGCCAGCAGTTACCGGGGACTAGCGGGAGGGAACAATGAGCAGTTCTTC.